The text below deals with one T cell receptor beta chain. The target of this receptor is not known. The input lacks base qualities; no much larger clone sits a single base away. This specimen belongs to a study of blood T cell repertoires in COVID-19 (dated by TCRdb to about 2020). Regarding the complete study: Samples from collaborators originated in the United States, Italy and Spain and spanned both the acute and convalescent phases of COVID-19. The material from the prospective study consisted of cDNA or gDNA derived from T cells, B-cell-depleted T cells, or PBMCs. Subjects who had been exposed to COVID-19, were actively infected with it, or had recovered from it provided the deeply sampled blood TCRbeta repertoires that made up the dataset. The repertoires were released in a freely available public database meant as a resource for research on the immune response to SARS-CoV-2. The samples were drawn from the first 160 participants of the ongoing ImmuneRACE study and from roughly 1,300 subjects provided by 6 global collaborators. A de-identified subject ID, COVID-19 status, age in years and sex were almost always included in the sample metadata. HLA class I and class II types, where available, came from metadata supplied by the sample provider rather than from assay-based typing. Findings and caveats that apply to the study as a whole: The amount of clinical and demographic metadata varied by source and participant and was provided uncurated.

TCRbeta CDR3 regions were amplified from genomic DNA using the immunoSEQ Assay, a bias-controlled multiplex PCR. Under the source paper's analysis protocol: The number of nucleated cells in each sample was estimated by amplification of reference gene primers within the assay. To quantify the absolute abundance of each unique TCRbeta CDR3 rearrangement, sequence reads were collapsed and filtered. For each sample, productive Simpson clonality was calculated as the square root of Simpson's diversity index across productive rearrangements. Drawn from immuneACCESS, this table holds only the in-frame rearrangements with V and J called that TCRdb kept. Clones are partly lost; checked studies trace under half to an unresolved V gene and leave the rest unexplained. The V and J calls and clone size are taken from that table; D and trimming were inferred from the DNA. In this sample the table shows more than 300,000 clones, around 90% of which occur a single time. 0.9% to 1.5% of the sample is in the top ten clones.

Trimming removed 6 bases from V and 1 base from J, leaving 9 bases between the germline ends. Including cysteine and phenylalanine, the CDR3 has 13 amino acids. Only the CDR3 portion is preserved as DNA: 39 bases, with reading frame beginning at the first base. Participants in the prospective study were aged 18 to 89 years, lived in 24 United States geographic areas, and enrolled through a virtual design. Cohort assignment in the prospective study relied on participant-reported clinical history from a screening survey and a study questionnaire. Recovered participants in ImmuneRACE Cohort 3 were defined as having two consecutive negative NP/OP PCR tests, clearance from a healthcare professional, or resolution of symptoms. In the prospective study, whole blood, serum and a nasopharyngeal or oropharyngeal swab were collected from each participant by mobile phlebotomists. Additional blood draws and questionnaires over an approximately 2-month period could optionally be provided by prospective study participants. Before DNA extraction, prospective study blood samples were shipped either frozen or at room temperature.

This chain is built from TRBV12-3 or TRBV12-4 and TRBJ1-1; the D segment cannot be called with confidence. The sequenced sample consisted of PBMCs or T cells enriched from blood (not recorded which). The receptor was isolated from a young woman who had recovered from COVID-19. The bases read TGTGCCAGCAGGCTGACACGGAACACTGAAGCTTTCTTT. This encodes CASRLTRNTEAFF.